A few counts support the clone carrying this T cell receptor beta chain. The antigen is undetermined. The data originate from a study of CD8 T cell repertoires and HIV-1 epitope variants. Study context: Separate wells received one of Twenty-five Gag or Nef variant peptides.

Clones were read by immunoSEQ multiplex PCR, and TCRdb kept only the in-frame ones, dropping some. The sample holds under 3,000 clones; roughly two thirds are singletons and the top ten take 42%. Per the germline V gene, CDR1 is LNHDA and CDR2 is SQIVND (reference sequence). CDR3 length equals 14 residues. With V trimmed by 3 bases and J by 3 bases, 4 bases remained unmatched. V is TRBV19 and J is TRBJ1-1, with 7 bases that match TRBD1. The source is a male donor with HIV. The sequenced material came from cultured CD8+ T cells derived from PBMCs. The CDR3 coding sequence is TGTGCCAGTAGTATCGGCAGGGGGGACACTGAAGCTTTCTTT. Encoded protein: CASSIGRGDTEAFF.